The T cell receptor (beta chain) described here comes from a study of siplizumab effects on memory and regulatory T cells. Regarding the study as a whole: Siplizumab produced a significant drop in alloreactive sequences attributable to unstimulated CD4+ memory cells. Proliferating siplizumab-culture Treg suppressive function went unconfirmed. Major contributors to the alloresponse seemed to be naive T cells, which also appeared more diverse than memory cells.

In the case of this clone: As yet, its antigen is unknown.

Sequences were generated from unstimulated naive, memory, effector memory and TEMRA subsets in a few donor pairs. TCRdb's copy holds only in-frame clones and misses some; the assay was immunoSEQ multiplex PCR. The profile shows 57,000 or so clones, 70% to 80% of them singletons. CDR3 length: 14 residues. The V and J ends lost 5 bases and 7 bases respectively, with 15 bases between them. CDR1 is SGHVS, CDR2 FQNEAQ, per germline. This clonotype was obtained from a human donor in good health. The chain joins TRBV7-8 to TRBJ1-5, with D possibly being TRBD1 (6 bases). Material for sequencing was memory CD4+ T cells sorted from blood. CDR3 in DNA: TGTGCCAGCAGCCTCACAGGGCGGGAACAGCCCCAGCATTTT. It is translated as CASSLTGREQPQHF.